This T cell receptor (beta chain) derives from a study of cytomegalovirus exposure and HLA in healthy donors. Primers: 60 Vbeta forward and 13 Jbeta reverse. Repertoires were generated with immunoSEQ multiplex PCR, while TCRdb's copy carries only in-frame clones and drops some. In the table there are under 200,000 clones, approximately 81% of which are singletons. Trimming cost V 0 bases and J 4 bases; bases outside gene matches: 7. CDR1 is MGHRA and CDR2 is YSYEKL in the germline V gene. This CDR3 region has 16 residues. This chain connects TRBV4-1 to TRBJ2-7, with 9 positions matching TRBD2. This TCR was recovered from a boy aged 2 to 10 in good health and CMV-seronegative. The sequencing input was PBMCs. The CDR3 sequence is CASSQEREGRRYEQYF. The DNA of the CDR3 is TGCGCCAGCAGCCAAGAGCGGGAGGGCCGTCGGTACGAGCAGTACTTC.